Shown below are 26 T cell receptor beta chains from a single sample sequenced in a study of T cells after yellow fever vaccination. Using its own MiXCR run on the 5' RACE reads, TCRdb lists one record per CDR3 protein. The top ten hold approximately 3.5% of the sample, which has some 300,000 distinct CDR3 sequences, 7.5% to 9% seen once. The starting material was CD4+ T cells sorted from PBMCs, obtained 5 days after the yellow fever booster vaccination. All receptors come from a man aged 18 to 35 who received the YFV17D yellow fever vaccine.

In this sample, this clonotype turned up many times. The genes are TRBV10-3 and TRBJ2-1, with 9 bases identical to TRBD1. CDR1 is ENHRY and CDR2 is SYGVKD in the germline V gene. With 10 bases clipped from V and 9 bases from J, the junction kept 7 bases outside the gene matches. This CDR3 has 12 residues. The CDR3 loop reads CATKQGAGEQFF. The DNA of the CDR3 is TGTGCCACCAAACAGGGGGCAGGTGAGCAGTTCTTC.

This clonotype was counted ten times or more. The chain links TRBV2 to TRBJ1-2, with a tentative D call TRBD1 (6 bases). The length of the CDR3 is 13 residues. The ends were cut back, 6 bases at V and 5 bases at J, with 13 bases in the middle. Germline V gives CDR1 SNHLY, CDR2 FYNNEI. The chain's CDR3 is CASRTGGSYGYTF. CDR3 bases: TGTGCCAGCAGGACCGGGGGCTCTTATGGCTACACCTTC. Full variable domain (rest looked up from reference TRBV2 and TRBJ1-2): EPEVTQTPSHQVTQMGQEVILRCVPISNHLYFYWYRQILGQKVEFLVSFYNNEISEKSEIFDDQFSVERPDGSNFTLKIRSTKLEDSAMYFCASRTGGSYGYTFGSGTRLTVV.

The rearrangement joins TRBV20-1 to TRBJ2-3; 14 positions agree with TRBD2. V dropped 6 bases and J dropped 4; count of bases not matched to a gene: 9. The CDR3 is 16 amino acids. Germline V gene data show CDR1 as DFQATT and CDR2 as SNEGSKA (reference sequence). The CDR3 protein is CSASGTSGGGADTQYF. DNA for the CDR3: TGCAGTGCCTCCGGGACTAGCGGGGGTGGGGCAGATACGCAGTATTTT.

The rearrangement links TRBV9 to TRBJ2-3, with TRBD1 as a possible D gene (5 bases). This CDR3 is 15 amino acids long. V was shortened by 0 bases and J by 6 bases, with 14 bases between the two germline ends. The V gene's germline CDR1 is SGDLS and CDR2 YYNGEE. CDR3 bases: TGTGCCAGCAGCGTAGGTCAGGGATCACCCGATACGCAGTATTTT. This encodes CASSVGQGSPDTQYF. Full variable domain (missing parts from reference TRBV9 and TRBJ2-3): DSGVTQTPKHLITATGQRVTLRCSPRSGDLSVYWYQQSLDQGLQFLIQYYNGEERAKGNILERFSAQQFPDLHSELNLSSLELGDSALYFCASSVGQGSPDTQYFGPGTRLTVL.

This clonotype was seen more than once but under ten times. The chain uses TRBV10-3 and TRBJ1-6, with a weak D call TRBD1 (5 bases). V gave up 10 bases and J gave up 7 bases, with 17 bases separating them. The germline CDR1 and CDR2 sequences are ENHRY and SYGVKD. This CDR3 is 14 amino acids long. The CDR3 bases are TGTGCCACACAATCAGGGAGGTGGAATTCACCCCTCCACTTT. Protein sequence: CATQSGRWNSPLHF.

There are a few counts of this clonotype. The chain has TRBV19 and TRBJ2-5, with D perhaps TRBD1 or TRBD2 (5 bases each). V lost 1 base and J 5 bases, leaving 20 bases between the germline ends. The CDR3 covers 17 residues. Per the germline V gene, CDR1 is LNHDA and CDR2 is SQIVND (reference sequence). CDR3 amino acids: CASSIGGIVGFGETQYF. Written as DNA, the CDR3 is TGTGCCAGTAGTATAGGGGGGATTGTGGGCTTCGGCGAGACCCAGTACTTC.

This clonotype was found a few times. The CDR3 is CASSSLVSSNEQFF. CDR3 in DNA: TGTGCCAGCAGCTCCCTCGTTAGCTCGAATGAGCAGTTCTTC. V usage is TRBV7-2 and J usage is TRBJ2-1; D not certain. The CDR3 runs to 14 residues. V was trimmed by 4 bases and J by 7 bases, leaving 14 bases between them. Germline values: CDR1 SGHTA, CDR2 FQGNSA.

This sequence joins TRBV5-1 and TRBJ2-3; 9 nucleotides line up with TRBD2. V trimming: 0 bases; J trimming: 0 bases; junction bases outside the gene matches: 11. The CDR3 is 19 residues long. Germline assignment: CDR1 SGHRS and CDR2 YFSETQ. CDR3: CASSLAPSGALSSTDTQYF. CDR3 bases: TGCGCCAGCAGCTTGGCGCCTAGCGGGGCTCTATCTAGCACAGATACGCAGTATTTT.

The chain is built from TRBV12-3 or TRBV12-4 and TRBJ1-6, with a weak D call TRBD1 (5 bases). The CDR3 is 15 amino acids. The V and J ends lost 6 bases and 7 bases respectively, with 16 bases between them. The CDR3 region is CASSLYRGRNSPLHF. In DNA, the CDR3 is TGTGCCAGCAGCCTTTACCGGGGCCGCAATTCACCCCTCCACTTT.

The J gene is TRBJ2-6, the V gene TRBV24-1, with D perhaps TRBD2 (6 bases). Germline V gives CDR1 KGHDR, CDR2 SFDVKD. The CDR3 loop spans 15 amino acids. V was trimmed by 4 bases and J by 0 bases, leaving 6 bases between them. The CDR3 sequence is CATSEGGSGANVLTF. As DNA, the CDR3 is TGTGCCACCAGTGAGGGGGGCTCTGGGGCCAACGTCCTGACTTTC.

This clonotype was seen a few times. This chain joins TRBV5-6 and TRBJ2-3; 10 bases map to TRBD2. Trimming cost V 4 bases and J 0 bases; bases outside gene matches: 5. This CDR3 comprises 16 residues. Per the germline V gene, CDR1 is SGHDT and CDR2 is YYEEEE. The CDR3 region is CASSIRLAGSTDTQYF. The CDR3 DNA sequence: TGTGCCAGCAGCATACGACTAGCGGGCAGCACAGATACGCAGTATTTT.

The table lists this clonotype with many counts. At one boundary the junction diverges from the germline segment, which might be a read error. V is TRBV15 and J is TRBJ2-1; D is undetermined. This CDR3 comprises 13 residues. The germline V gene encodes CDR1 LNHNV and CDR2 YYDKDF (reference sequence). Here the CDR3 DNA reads TGTGCCACCAACAAGGATAAATTGGCCGGTGGCGTCTTC. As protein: CATNKDKLAGGVF.

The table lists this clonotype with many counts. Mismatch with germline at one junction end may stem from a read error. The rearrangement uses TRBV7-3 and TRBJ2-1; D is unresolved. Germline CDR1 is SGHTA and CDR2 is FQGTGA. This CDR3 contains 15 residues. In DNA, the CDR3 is TGTGCCAGCAGCCTAACAGCTTTCTCCTACAATGAGCAGTTCTTC. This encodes CASSLTAFSYNEQFF.

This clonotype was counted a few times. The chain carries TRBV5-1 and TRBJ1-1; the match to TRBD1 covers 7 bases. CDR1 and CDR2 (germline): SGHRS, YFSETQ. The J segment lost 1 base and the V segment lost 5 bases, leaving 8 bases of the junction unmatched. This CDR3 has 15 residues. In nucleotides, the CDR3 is TGCGCCAGCAGTCAGGGGGGCCGCTCGAACACTGAAGCTTTCTTT. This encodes CASSQGGRSNTEAFF. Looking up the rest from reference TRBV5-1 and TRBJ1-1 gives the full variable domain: KAGVTQTPRYLIKTRGQQVTLSCSPISGHRSVSWYQQTPGQGLQFLFEYFSETQRNKGNFPGRFSGRQFSNSRSEMNVSTLELGDSALYLCASSQGGRSNTEAFFGQGTRLTVV.

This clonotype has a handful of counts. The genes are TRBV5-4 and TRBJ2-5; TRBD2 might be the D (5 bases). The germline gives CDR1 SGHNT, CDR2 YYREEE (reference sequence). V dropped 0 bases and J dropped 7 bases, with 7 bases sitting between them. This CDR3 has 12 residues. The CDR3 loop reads CASSLDGGTQYF. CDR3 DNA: TGTGCCAGCAGCTTGGACGGAGGGACCCAGTACTTC.

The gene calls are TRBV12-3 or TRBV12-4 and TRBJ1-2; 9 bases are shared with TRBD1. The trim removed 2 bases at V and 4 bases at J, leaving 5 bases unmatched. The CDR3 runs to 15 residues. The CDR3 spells CASSLKTGGAYGYTF. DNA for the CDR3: TGTGCCAGCAGTTTAAAAACAGGGGGCGCCTATGGCTACACCTTC.

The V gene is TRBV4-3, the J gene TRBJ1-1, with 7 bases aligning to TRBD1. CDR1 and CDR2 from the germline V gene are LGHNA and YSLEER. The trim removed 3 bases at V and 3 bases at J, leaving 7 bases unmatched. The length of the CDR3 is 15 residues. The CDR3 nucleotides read TGCGCCAGCAGCCAGGCGACAGGGAGGGACACTGAAGCTTTCTTT. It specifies CASSQATGRDTEAFF.

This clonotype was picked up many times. CDR3 protein: CASSLLGTTDTQYF. CDR3 coding DNA: TGCGCCAGCAGCCTGCTAGGCACCACAGATACGCAGTATTTT. This chain uses TRBV5-1 with TRBJ2-3; no clear D. V lost 4 bases and J lost 2, with 11 bases in between. Germline V gene lookup returns CDR1 SGHRS and CDR2 YFSETQ. This CDR3 has 14 residues.

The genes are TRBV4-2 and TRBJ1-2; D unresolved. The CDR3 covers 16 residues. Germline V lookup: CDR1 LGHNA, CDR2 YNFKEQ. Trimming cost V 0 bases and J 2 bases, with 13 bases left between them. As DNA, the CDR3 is TGTGCCAGCAGCCAAGATAAGCTTCGGGGAAACTATGGCTACACCTTC. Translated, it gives CASSQDKLRGNYGYTF.

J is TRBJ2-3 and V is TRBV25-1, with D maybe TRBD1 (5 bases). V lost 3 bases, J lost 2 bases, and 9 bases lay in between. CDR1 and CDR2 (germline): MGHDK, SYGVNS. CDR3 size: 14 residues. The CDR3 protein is CASSDLGVTDTQYF. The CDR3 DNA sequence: TGTGCCAGCAGTGACCTAGGGGTCACAGATACGCAGTATTTT.

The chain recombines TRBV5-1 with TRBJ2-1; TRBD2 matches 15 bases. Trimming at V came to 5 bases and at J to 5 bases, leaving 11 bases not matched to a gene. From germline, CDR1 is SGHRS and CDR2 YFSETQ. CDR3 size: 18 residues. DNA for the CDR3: TGCGCCAGCAGATCACCGGGACTAGCGGGGGGACGGGACAATGAGCAGTTCTTC. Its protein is CASRSPGLAGGRDNEQFF. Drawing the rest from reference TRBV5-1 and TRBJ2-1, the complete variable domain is KAGVTQTPRYLIKTRGQQVTLSCSPISGHRSVSWYQQTPGQGLQFLFEYFSETQRNKGNFPGRFSGRQFSNSRSEMNVSTLELGDSALYLCASRSPGLAGGRDNEQFFGPGTRLTVL.

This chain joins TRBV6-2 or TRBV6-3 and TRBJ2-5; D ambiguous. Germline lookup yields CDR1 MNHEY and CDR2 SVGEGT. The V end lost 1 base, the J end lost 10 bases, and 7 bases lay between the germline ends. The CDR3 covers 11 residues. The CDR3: CASSYFTDQYF. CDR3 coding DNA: TGTGCCAGCAGTTACTTCACGGACCAGTACTTC.

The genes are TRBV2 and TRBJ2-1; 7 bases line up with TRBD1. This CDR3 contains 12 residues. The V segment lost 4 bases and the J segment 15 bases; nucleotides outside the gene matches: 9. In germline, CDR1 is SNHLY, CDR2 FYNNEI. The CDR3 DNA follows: TGTGCCAGCAGTGTACGGGACAGAGCATCGTTCTTC. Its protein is CASSVRDRASFF.

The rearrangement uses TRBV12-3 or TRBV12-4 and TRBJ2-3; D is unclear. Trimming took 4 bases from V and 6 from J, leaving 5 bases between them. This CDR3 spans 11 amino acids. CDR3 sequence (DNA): TGTGCCAGCAGTTCATCGGATACGCAGTATTTT. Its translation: CASSSSDTQYF.

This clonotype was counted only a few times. The CDR3 reads CAISEPHRQADTQYF. For the CDR3, the DNA is TGTGCCATCAGTGAACCTCACCGACAGGCAGATACGCAGTATTTT. The V gene is TRBV10-3, the J gene TRBJ2-3, with a tentative D call TRBD1 (6 bases). Trimming removed 3 bases from V and 4 bases from J, with 14 bases in between. The CDR3 extends over 15 amino acids. Germline CDR1 and CDR2: ENHRY and SYGVKD.

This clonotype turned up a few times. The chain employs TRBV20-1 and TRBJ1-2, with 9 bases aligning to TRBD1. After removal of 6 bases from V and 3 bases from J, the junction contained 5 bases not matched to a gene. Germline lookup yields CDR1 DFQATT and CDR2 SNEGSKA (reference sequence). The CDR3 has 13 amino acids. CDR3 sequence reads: CSAEQGADYGYTF. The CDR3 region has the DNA TGCAGTGCCGAACAGGGGGCAGACTATGGCTACACCTTC.